The clone carrying this TCR beta chain has ten or more counts. Uncontrolled infections, other autoimmune diseases, pregnancy or lactation led to exclusion of patients. The source of the PBMCs was over 8.5 ml of fresh peripheral blood. The sample comes from a study of T cells in Graves' hyperthyroidism and ophthalmopathy. The V end was cut by 4 bases, the J end by 5 bases, with 21 bases between. The CDR3 length is 15 residues. CDR1 and CDR2 (germline): DFQATT, SNEGSKA (reference sequence). The source material, RNA transcripts, was used to amplify TCR beta CDR3 regions. TCR CDR3 underwent first-round RT-PCR with the HTBI primer set. TCRdb re-derived calls from the multiplex PCR reads in MiXCR, one entry per CDR3 protein. Among around 600,000 distinct CDR3 sequences listed, 14% were seen once.

This clonotype was obtained from a woman aged 18-29 years with Graves' ophthalmopathy. The genes are TRBV20-1 and TRBJ2-7; tentatively, D is TRBD2 (6 bases). Material: blood. The CDR3 protein is CSAKRGIAGRNEQYF. CDR3 DNA sequence: TGCAGTGCTAAACGAGGTATCGCGGGACGGAACGAGCAGTACTTC.